This section outlines one T cell receptor beta chain sequence together with its context. Its target is unknown. The source of the sample is a study of post-analysis software for immune sequencing data. Across the whole study: Progressive-relapsing, secondary progressive and relapsing-remitting multiple sclerosis were among the disease courses included.

Findings of the study overall: By F measure, strong co-clustering occurred among samples prepared in the same batch. When compared against controls, multiple sclerosis patients showed significantly lower normalized Chao1 diversity. Controls showed lower frequencies than patients for four to six TRBV segments, and TRBV5-6, TRBV5-1 and TRBV20-1 were among these.

The CDR3 loop spans 17 amino acids. Germline V gene lookup returns CDR1 DFQATT and CDR2 SNEGSKA (reference sequence). J lost 6 bases, V lost 2 bases, and 11 bases had no gene match. Presence of unique molecular identifiers characterized the TCR beta cDNA libraries. Around 500,000 cDNA molecules were obtained per 1 to 10 million input T cells. From the PCR reads, TCRdb called clonotypes with MiXCR, one entry per CDR3 protein. Of a few hundred thousand distinct CDR3 sequences listed, less than 35% are singletons. V and J are TRBV20-1 and TRBJ2-1; TRBD1 matches at 12 bases. This sequence was found in a girl between 5 and 17 years old with multiple sclerosis. Sample: blood. The CDR3 DNA reads TGCAGTGCTAGACGCCCCGGGACAGGGGGCTTAGGCAATGAGCAGTTCTTC. Residues: CSARRPGTGGLGNEQFF.